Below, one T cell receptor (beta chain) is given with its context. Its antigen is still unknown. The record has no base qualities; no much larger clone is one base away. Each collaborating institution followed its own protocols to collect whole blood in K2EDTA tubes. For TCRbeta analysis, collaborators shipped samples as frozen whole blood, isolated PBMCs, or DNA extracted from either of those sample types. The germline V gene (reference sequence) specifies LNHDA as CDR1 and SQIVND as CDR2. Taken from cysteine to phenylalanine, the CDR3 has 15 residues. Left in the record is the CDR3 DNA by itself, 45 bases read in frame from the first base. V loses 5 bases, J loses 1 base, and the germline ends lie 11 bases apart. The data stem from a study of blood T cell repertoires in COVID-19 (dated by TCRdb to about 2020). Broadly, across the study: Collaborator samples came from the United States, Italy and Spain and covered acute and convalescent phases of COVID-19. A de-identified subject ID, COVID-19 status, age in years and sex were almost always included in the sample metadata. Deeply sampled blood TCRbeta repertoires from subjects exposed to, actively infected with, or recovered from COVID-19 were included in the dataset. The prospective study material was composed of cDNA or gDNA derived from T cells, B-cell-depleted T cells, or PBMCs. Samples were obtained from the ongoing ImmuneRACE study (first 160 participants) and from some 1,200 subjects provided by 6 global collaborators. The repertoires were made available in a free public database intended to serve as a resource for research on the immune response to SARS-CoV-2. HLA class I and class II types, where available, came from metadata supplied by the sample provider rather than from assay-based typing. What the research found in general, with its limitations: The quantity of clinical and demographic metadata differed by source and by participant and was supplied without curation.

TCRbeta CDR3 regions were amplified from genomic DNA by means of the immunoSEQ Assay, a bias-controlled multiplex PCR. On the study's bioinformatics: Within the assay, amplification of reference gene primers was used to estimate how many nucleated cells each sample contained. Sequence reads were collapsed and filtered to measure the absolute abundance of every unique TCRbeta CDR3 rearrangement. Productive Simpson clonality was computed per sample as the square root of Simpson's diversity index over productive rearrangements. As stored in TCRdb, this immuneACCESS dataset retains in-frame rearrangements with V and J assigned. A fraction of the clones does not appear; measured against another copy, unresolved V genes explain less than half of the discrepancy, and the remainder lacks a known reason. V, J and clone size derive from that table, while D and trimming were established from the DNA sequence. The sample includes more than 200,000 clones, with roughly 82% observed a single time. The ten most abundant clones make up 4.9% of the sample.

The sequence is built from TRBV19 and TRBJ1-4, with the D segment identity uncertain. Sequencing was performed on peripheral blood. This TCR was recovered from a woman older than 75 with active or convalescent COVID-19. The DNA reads TGTGCCAGTAGTCTCCACAGAAAAACTAATGAAAAACTGTTTTTT. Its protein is CASSLHRKTNEKLFF.